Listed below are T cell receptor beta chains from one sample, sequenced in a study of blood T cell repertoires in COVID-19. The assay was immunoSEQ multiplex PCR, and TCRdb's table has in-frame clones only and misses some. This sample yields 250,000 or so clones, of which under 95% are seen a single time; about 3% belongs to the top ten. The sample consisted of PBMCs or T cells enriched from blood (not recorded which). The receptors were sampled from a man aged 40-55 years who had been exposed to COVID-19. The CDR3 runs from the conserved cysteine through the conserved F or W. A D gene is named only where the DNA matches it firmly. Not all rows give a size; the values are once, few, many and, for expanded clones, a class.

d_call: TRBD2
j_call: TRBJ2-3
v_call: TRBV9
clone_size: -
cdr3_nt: TGTGCCAGCAGCGCTCGGACTAGCTACAACACAGATACGCAGTATTTT
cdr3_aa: CASSARTSYNTDTQYF

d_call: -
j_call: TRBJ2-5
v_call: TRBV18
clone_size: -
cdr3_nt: TGTGCCAGCTCACCTATACGGGAAGAGACCCAGTACTTC
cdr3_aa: CASSPIREETQYF

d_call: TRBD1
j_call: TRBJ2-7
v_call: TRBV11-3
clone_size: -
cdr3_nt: TGTGCCAGCACCAACCAACAGGGGGTGGCTAGGGAGCAGTACTTC
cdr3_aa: CASTNQQGVAREQYF

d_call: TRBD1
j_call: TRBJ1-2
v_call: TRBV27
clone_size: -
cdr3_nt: TGTGCCAGCAGTTTTCTTACAGGGGGCGGAAGAAATGGCTACACCTTC
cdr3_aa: CASSFLTGGGRNGYTF

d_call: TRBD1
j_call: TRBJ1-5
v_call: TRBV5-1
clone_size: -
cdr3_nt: TGCGCCAGCAGCGCAGGGACAGGGAATCAGCCCCAGCATTTT
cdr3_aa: CASSAGTGNQPQHF

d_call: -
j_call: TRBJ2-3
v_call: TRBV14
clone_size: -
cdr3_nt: TGTGCCAGCAGCCATTATCTGACGAGGGGGAGGGGAGATACGCAGTATTTT
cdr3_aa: CASSHYLTRGRGDTQYF

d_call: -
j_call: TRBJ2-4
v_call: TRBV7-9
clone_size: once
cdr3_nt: TGTGCCAGCAGCTTCTCAGGGGTTAACATTCAGTACTTC
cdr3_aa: CASSFSGVNIQYF

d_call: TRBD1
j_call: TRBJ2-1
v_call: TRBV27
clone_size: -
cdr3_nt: TGTGCCAGCAGTTTACAGGGACAGGGTGTCCATGAGCAGTTCTTC
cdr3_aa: CASSLQGQGVHEQFF

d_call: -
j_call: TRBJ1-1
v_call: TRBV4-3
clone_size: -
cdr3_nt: TGCGCCAGCAGCCAAGATCGGAGGTCTAGAGGAACTGAAGCTTTCTTT
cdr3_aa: CASSQDRRSRGTEAFF

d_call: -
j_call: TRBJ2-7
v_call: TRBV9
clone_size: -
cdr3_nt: TGTGCCAGCAGTGGCAGGGTCCCGGGGGACGAGCAGTACTTC
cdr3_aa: CASSGRVPGDEQYF

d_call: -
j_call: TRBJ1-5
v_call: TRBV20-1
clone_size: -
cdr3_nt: TGCAGTGCTAGTATAACAGCAGATCAGCCCCAGCATTTT
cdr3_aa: CSASITADQPQHF

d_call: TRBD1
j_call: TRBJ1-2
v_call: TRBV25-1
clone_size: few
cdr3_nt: TGTGCCAGCAGTGATAGGACAGGGTTCTATGGCTACACCTTC
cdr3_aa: CASSDRTGFYGYTF

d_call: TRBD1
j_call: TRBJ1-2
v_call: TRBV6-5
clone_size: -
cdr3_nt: TGTGCCAGCAGTTACAGGGGGCCCGGCTATGGCTACACCTTC
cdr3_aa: CASSYRGPGYGYTF

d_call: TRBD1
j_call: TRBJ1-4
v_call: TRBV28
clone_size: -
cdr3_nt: TGTGCCAGCAGTTCCCTCCGACAGGGCGCAACTAATGAAAAACTGTTTTTT
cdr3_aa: CASSSLRQGATNEKLFF

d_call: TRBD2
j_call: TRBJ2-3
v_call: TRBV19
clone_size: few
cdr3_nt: TGTGCCAGTAAAGTTAGCGGGACAGATACGCAGTATTTT
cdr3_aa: CASKVSGTDTQYF

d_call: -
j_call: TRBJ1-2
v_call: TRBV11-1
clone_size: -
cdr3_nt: TGTGCCAGCAGCCTTAGGGACACTTATGGCTACACCTTC
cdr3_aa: CASSLRDTYGYTF

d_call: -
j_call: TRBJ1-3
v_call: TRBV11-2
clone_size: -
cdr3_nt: TGTGCCAGCAGCGCCTTTGGGACAAACTCTGGAAACACCATATATTTT
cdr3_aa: CASSAFGTNSGNTIYF